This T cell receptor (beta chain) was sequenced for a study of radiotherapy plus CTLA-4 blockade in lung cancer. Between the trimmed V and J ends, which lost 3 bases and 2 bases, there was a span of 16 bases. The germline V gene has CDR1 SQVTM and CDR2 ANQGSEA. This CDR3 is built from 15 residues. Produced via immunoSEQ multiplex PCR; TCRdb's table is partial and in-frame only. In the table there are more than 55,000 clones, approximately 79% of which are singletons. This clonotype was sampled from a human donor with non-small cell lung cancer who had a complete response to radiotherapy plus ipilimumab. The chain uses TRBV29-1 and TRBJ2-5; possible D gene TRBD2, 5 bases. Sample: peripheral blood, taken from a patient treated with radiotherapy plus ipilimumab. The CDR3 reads CSVDNPSGRQETQYF. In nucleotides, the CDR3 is TGCAGCGTTGATAACCCGAGCGGCAGACAAGAGACCCAGTACTTC. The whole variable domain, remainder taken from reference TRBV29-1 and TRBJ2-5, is SAVISQKPSRDICQRGTSLTIQCQVDSQVTMMFWYRQQPGQSLTLIATANQGSEATYESGFVIDKFPISRPNLTFSTLTVSNMSPEDSSIYLCSVDNPSGRQETQYFGPGTRLLVL.